This paragraph covers one T cell receptor (beta chain) sequence. The antigen remains undetermined. The sample originates from a study of cytomegalovirus exposure and HLA in healthy donors. Study context: A subsequent analysis stated that the 100 to 150 validation repertoires were run on the same platform as the roughly 700 first-cohort repertoires. Study-level findings and limits: The tendency of first-cohort TCR clusters to co-occur in the 120 or so validation repertoires was the finding of a later analysis. Listed as cytomegalovirus-associated were about 160 TCR beta chains.

The CDR3 covers 15 residues. V lost 1 base to trimming and J lost 9 bases; unmatched junction nucleotides: 9. Per the germline V gene, CDR1 is SEHNR and CDR2 is FQNEAQ (reference sequence). Profiling relied on immunoSEQ multiplex PCR, and the TCRdb table lists in-frame clones only, not all of them. There are about 200,000 clones in the sample; roughly 84% occur only once, and more than 1.5% lies in the top ten. The chain joins TRBV7-9 to TRBJ2-1; TRBD2 matches at 7 bases. The TCR was taken from a young woman in good health and CMV-seropositive. The sample consisted of PBMCs. The CDR3 here is CASSLVALREIEQFF. CDR3 coding DNA: TGTGCCAGCAGCTTAGTGGCGTTGCGGGAGATTGAGCAGTTCTTC.